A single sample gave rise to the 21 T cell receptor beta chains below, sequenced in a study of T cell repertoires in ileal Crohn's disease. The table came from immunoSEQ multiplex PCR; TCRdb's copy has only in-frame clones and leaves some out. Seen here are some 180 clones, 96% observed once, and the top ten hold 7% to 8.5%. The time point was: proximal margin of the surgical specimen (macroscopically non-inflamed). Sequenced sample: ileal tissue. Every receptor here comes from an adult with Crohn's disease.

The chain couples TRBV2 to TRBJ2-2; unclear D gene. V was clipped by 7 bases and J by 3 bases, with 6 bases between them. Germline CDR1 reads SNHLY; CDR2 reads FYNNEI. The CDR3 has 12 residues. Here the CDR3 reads CASTGDTGELFF. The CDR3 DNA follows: TGTGCCAGCACTGGGGACACCGGGGAGCTGTTTTTT.

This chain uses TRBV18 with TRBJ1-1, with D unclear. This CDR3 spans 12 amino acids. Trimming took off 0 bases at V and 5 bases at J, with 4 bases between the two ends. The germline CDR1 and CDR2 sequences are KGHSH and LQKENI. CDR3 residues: CASSPPGTEAFF. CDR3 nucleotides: TGTGCCAGCTCACCACCAGGAACTGAAGCTTTCTTT.

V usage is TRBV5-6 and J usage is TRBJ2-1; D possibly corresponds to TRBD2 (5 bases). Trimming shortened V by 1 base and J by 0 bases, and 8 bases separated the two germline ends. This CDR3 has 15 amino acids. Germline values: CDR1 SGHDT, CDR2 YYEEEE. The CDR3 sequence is CASSLRLSSYNEQFF. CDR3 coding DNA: TGTGCCAGCAGCTTGCGACTATCCTCCTACAATGAGCAGTTCTTC.

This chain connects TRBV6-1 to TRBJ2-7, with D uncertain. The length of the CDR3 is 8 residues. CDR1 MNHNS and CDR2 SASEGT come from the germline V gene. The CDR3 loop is CASKCGNV. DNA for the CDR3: TGTGCCAGCAAGTGTGGAAACGTC.

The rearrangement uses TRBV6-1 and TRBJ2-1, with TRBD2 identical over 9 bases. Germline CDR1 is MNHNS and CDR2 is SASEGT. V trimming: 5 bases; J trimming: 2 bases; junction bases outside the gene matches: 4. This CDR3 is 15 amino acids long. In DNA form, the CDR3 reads TGTGCCAGCAGTCAAAGCGGGGGGCCCTACAATGAGCAGTTCTTC. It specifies CASSQSGGPYNEQFF.

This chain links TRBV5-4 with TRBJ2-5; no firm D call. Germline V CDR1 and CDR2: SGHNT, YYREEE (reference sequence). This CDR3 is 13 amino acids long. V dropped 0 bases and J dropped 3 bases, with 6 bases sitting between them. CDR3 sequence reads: CASSLEREETQYF. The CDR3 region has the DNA TGTGCCAGCAGCTTGGAAAGGGAAGAGACCCAGTACTTC.

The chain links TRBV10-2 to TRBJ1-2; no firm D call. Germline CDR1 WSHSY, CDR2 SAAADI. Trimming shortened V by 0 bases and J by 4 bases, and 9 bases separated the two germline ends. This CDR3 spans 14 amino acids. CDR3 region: CASSESAEGYGYTF. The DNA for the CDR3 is TGCGCCAGCAGTGAGTCGGCAGAGGGCTATGGCTACACCTTC.

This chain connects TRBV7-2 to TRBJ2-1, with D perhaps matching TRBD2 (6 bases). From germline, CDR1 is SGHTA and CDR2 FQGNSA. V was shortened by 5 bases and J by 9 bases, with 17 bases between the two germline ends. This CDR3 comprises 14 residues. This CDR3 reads CASSRGTPGGEQFF. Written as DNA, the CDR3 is TGTGCCAGCAGCCGCGGGACTCCCGGGGGTGAGCAGTTCTTC.

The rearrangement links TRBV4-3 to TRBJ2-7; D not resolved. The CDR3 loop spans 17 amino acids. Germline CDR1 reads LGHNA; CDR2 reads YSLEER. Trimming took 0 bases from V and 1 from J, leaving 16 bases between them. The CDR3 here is CASSQDPRSKVSYEQYV. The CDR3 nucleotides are TGCGCCAGCAGCCAAGATCCCCGCTCAAAGGTATCCTACGAGCAGTACGTC.

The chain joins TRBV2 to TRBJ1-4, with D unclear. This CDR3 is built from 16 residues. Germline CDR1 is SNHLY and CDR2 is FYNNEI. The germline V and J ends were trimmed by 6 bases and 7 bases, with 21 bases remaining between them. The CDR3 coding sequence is TGTGCCAGCAGCTTCCGACGGACGGAGGCGGGTGAAAAACTGTTTTTT. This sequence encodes CASSFRRTEAGEKLFF.

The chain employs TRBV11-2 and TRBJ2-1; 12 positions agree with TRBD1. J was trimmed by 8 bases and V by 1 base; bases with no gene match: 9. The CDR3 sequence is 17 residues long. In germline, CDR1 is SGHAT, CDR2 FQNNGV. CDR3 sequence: CASSLVASGTGGDEQFF. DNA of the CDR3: TGTGCCAGCAGCTTAGTCGCCTCAGGGACAGGGGGCGATGAGCAGTTCTTC.

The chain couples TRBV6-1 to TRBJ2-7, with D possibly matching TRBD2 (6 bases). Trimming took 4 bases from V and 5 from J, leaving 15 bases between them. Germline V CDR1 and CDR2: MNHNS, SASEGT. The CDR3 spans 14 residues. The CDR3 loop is CASSVRGWNNEQYV. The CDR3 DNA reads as TGTGCCAGCAGTGTTCGGGGGTGGAACAACGAGCAGTACGTC.

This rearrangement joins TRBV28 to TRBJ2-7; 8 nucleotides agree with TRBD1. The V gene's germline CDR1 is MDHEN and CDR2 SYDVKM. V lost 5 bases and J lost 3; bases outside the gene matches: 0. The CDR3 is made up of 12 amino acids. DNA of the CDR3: TGTGCCAGCAGTGACAGGGGCTACGAGCAGTACGTC. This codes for CASSDRGYEQYV.

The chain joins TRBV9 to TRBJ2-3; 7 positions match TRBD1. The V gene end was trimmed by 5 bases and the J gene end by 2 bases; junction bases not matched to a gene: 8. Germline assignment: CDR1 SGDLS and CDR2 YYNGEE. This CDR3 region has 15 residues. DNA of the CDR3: TGTGCCAGCAGTTCGGGACAGAAGTCCACAGATACGCAGTATTTT. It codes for CASSSGQKSTDTQYF.

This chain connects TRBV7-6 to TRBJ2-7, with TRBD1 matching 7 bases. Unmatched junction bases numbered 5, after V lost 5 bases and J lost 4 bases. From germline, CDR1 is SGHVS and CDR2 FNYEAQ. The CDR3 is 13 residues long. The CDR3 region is CASSEGGKYEQYV. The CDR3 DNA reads TGTGCCAGCAGCGAAGGGGGCAAATACGAGCAGTACGTC.

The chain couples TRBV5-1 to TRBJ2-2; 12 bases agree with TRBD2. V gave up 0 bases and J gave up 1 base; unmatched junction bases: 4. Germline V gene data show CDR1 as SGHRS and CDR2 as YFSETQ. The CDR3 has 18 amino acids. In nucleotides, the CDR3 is TGCGCCAGCAGCTTGGGACTAGCGGGAGCTCTGAACACCGGGGAGCTGTTTTTT. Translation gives CASSLGLAGALNTGELFF.

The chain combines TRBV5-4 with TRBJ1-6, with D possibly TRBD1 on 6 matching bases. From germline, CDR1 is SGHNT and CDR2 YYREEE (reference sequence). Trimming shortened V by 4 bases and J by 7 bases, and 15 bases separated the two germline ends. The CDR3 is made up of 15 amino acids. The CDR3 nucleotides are TGTGCCAGCAGCCCCGGGACAATGGAGAATTCACCCCTCCACTTT. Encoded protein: CASSPGTMENSPLHF.

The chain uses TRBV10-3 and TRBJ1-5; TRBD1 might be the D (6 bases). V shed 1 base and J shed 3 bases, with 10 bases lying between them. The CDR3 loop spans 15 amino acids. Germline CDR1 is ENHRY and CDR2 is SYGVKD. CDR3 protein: CAISELTGNNQPQHF. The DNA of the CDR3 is TGTGCCATCAGTGAGTTAACAGGGAACAATCAGCCCCAGCATTTT.

CDR3: CAIRQGKGTEAFF. The CDR3 DNA sequence: TGTGCCATCAGGCAGGGGAAAGGCACTGAAGCTTTCTTT. The chain is built from TRBV10-3 and TRBJ1-1; TRBD1 is a possible D gene (6 bases). This CDR3 spans 13 amino acids. Germline CDR1 reads ENHRY; CDR2 reads SYGVKD. V gave up 6 bases and J gave up 4 bases, with 12 bases separating them.

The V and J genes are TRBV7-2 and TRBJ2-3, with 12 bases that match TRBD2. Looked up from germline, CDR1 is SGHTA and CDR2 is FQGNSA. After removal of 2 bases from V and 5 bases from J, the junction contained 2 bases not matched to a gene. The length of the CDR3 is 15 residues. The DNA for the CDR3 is TGTGCCAGCAGCTTACTAGCGGGAGGGTTAGATACGCAGTATTTT. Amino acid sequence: CASSLLAGGLDTQYF.

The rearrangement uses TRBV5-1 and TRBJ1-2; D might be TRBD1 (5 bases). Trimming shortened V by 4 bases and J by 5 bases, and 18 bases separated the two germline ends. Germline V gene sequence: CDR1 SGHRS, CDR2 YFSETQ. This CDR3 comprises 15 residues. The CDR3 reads CASSRDYGTDYGYTF. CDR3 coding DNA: TGCGCCAGCAGCAGGGATTACGGGACGGATTATGGCTACACCTTC.